Below are 9 T cell receptor beta chains sequenced from a single sample in a study of blood T cell repertoires in COVID-19. Clones were read by immunoSEQ multiplex PCR, and TCRdb kept only the in-frame ones, dropping some. The sample contains about 270,000 clones, approximately 82% of which appear only once. The specimen sequenced was peripheral blood. The receptors come from a woman aged 18-29 years with acute or convalescent COVID-19.

The chain has TRBV28 and TRBJ2-4, with D maybe TRBD1 (6 bases). Trimming took off 5 bases at V and 8 bases at J, with 16 bases between the two ends. The CDR3 totals 14 residues. Germline V CDR1 and CDR2: MDHEN, SYDVKM. Written as DNA, the CDR3 is TGTGCCAGCAGTCCCGGGACATTCCCCCACATTCAGTACTTC. This encodes CASSPGTFPHIQYF.

This clone showed up just once. The chain is built from TRBV30 and TRBJ1-1; tentatively, D is TRBD1 (6 bases). The CDR3 runs to 13 residues. The V and J ends lost 2 bases and 2 bases respectively, with 9 bases between them. Germline values: CDR1 GTSNPN, CDR2 SVGIG (reference sequence). In nucleotides, the CDR3 is TGTGCCTGGAGTTTACAGGGTAACACTGAAGCTTTCTTT. As protein: CAWSLQGNTEAFF.

The chain has TRBV6-5 and TRBJ1-5; TRBD1 agrees at 7 bases. The CDR3 consists of 15 residues. With V trimmed by 6 bases and J by 4 bases, 9 bases remained unmatched. Germline values: CDR1 MNHEY, CDR2 SVGAGI. The CDR3: CASSPGTVRNQPQHF. CDR3 bases: TGTGCCAGCAGCCCCGGGACAGTGAGAAATCAGCCCCAGCATTTT.

J is TRBJ2-7 and V is TRBV4-1; TRBD1 aligns across 8 bases. The J segment lost 6 bases and the V segment lost 0 bases, leaving 7 bases of the junction unmatched. Germline V CDR1 and CDR2: MGHRA, YSYEKL. The CDR3 spans 15 residues. CDR3 bases: TGCGCCAGCAGCCAAGATCGGCAGGGGGCCTCCGAGCAGTACTTC. Translating it yields CASSQDRQGASEQYF.

V gene TRBV6-5 combines with J gene TRBJ1-1, with 7 positions matching TRBD1. J gave up 4 bases and V 2 bases, and 4 bases lay outside the gene matches. CDR1 and CDR2 (germline): MNHEY, SVGAGI. The CDR3 length is 14 residues. This CDR3 reads CASSYKGAPTEAFF. The CDR3 bases are TGTGCCAGCAGTTACAAGGGGGCGCCCACTGAAGCTTTCTTT.

V and J are TRBV27 and TRBJ1-2; TRBD1 aligns across 10 bases. From germline, CDR1 is MNHEY and CDR2 SMNVEV (reference sequence). The V and J ends lost 5 bases and 4 bases, in that order; junction bases with no gene match: 7. The CDR3 extends over 15 amino acids. CDR3 residues: CASSAPGQGLYGYTF. In nucleotides, the CDR3 is TGTGCCAGCAGTGCGCCGGGACAGGGGCTCTATGGCTACACCTTC.

The chain joins TRBV19 to TRBJ2-2; possible D gene TRBD2, 5 bases. The germline V and J ends were trimmed by 8 bases and 4 bases, with 14 bases remaining between them. The germline V gene has CDR1 LNHDA and CDR2 SQIVND (reference sequence). The CDR3 extends over 14 amino acids. The CDR3 sequence: CASEPGGFTGELFF. The CDR3 DNA sequence: TGTGCCAGTGAGCCCGGCGGGTTCACCGGGGAGCTGTTTTTT.

The chain recombines TRBV6-4 with TRBJ2-2; 8 nucleotides agree with TRBD1. V was pared by 6 bases and J by 6 bases, with 3 bases of the junction left unmatched. Germline loops: CDR1 MRHNA, CDR2 SNTAGT. There are 13 residues in the CDR3. The CDR3 sequence: CASRTGAPGELFF. The DNA of the CDR3 is TGTGCCAGCAGGACAGGGGCCCCCGGGGAGCTGTTTTTT.

The chain couples TRBV30 to TRBJ2-7; 9 positions agree with TRBD1. The germline gives CDR1 GTSNPN, CDR2 SVGIG (reference sequence). V shed 3 bases and J 4 bases; nucleotides not matched to a gene: 13. The CDR3 consists of 16 residues. CDR3 residues: CAWRTSGTGILYEQYF. CDR3 sequence (DNA): TGTGCCTGGAGGACCTCCGGGACAGGGATTTTATACGAGCAGTACTTC.